Listed below are T cell receptor beta chains from one sample, sequenced in a study of shared clonotypes between healthy human individuals. Libraries were prepared by immunoSEQ multiplex PCR; TCRdb keeps only in-frame clonotypes and omits some of them. The sample carries around 980,000 clones, 70% to 80% recorded once. Sequencing was carried out using memory CD4+ T cells from PBMCs. The receptor source for this set is a young man in good health. Some clones in this sample may be carry-over from other donors' samples. Each CDR3 is given with its conserved first and last residue.

J gene: TRBJ1-2; V gene: TRBV6-1; CDR3 protein: CASVPVPGYGYTF
J gene: TRBJ1-1; V gene: TRBV10-1; CDR3 protein: CASTQGRIEAFF
J gene: TRBJ2-7; V gene: TRBV5-1; CDR3 protein: CASRITGDYEQYF
J gene: TRBJ2-3; V gene: TRBV30; CDR3 protein: CAWRGDRANTDTQYF
J gene: TRBJ1-2; V gene: TRBV28; CDR3 protein: CASSLTGDYGYTF
J gene: TRBJ1-4; V gene: TRBV29-1; CDR3 protein: CSVAGTGNEKLFF
J gene: TRBJ2-4; V gene: TRBV6-6; CDR3 protein: CASSYSTTLNIQYF
J gene: TRBJ1-5; V gene: TRBV2; CDR3 protein: CASSEQGAGQPQHF
J gene: TRBJ1-1; V gene: TRBV7-8; CDR3 protein: CASCRGLERNTEAFF
J gene: TRBJ1-2; V gene: TRBV14; CDR3 protein: CASSPPGTSNPNGYTF
J gene: TRBJ2-3; V gene: TRBV28; CDR3 protein: CASGVLDPRDMVSYF
J gene: TRBJ2-2; V gene: TRBV14; CDR3 protein: CASSQLQATGELFF
J gene: TRBJ1-1; V gene: TRBV6-4; CDR3 protein: CASRPGGQVGAEAFF
J gene: TRBJ2-2; V gene: TRBV28; CDR3 protein: CASRRWASGKNTGELFF
J gene: TRBJ2-1; V gene: TRBV5-1; CDR3 protein: CASSLPEGGEQFF
J gene: TRBJ2-3; V gene: TRBV10-3; CDR3 protein: CAILRSWSSTDTQYF
J gene: TRBJ2-5; V gene: TRBV7-2; CDR3 protein: CASSLGTGLAGGETQYF
J gene: TRBJ1-2; V gene: TRBV18; CDR3 protein: CASSQSPGTGGQPNYGYTF
J gene: TRBJ2-3; V gene: TRBV6-1; CDR3 protein: CASSDVRGSSTDTQYF
J gene: TRBJ2-6; V gene: TRBV29-1; CDR3 protein: CSTRLSGANVLTF
J gene: TRBJ2-2; V gene: TRBV7-9; CDR3 protein: CASSLVGGANTGELFF
J gene: TRBJ2-4; V gene: TRBV6-6; CDR3 protein: CASTTSSKNIQYF
J gene: TRBJ1-4; V gene: TRBV28; CDR3 protein: CASSPPPQVGGEKLFF
J gene: TRBJ2-3; V gene: TRBV4-2; CDR3 protein: CASSQNGGTSGTDTQYF
J gene: TRBJ2-1; V gene: TRBV18; CDR3 protein: CASALGPGEQFF
J gene: TRBJ2-5; V gene: TRBV13; CDR3 protein: CASSLRGAETQYF
J gene: TRBJ2-5; V gene: TRBV11-2; CDR3 protein: CASSLEHGTQYF
J gene: TRBJ2-5; V gene: TRBV7-8; CDR3 protein: CASSFRPSYPSRQETQYF
J gene: TRBJ1-2; V gene: TRBV19; CDR3 protein: CASSISGTTYTF
J gene: TRBJ2-1; V gene: TRBV7-2; CDR3 protein: CASSLNRDSYNEQFF
J gene: TRBJ1-2; V gene: TRBV5-6; CDR3 protein: CASSPGGAGPGGYTF
J gene: TRBJ1-5; V gene: TRBV18; CDR3 protein: CASSRGGSGNQPQHF
J gene: TRBJ2-5; V gene: TRBV5-4; CDR3 protein: CASSTDEAGDLETQYF
J gene: TRBJ1-1; V gene: TRBV2; CDR3 protein: CASSEFRMNTEAFF
J gene: TRBJ2-1; V gene: TRBV30; CDR3 protein: CAWLQGAHRFF
J gene: TRBJ2-3; V gene: TRBV7-9; CDR3 protein: CASSHRLAGGPSDTQYF
J gene: TRBJ1-5; V gene: TRBV6-5; CDR3 protein: CASSYSTDSNQPQHF
J gene: TRBJ2-7; V gene: TRBV7-8; CDR3 protein: CASSLRSGYEQYF
J gene: TRBJ2-1; V gene: TRBV9; CDR3 protein: CASSPGTSGAYNEQFF
J gene: TRBJ1-2; V gene: TRBV4-2; CDR3 protein: CASSHPGGQAYGYTF
J gene: TRBJ2-2; V gene: TRBV19; CDR3 protein: CASTGTGQHGELFF
J gene: TRBJ1-1; V gene: TRBV2; CDR3 protein: CATHLQGPDTEAFF
J gene: TRBJ2-4; V gene: TRBV27; CDR3 protein: CASSSGVNIQYF
J gene: TRBJ1-5; V gene: TRBV28; CDR3 protein: CASSLYRQEYNQPQHF
J gene: TRBJ1-4; V gene: TRBV28; CDR3 protein: CASRPSGIEKLFF
J gene: TRBJ1-1; V gene: TRBV19; CDR3 protein: CASSGGNSMNTEAFF
J gene: TRBJ2-1; V gene: TRBV19; CDR3 protein: CASSRTRGEQFF
J gene: TRBJ1-1; V gene: TRBV7-3; CDR3 protein: CASSSPVLTEVSF
J gene: TRBJ2-5; V gene: TRBV5-6; CDR3 protein: CASSSRETQYF
J gene: TRBJ2-1; V gene: TRBV5-5; CDR3 protein: CASSLVAPLNNEQFF